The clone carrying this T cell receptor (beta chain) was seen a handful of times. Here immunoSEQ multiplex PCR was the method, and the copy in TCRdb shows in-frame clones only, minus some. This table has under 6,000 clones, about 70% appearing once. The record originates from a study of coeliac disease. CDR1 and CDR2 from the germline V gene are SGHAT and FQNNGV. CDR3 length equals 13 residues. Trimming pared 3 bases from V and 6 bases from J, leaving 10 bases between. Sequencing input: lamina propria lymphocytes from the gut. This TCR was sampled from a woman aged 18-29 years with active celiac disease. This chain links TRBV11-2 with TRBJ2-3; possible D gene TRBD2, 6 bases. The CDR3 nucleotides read TGTGCCAGCAGCTTCTGGGGGGAGGATACGCAGTATTTT. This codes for CASSFWGEDTQYF. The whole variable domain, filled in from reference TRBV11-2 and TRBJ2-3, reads EAGVAQSPRYKIIEKRQSVAFWCNPISGHATLYWYQQILGQGPKLLIQFQNNGVVDDSQLPKDRFSAERLKGVDSTLKIQPAKLEDSAVYLCASSFWGEDTQYFGPGTRLTVL.